This is a list of T cell receptor beta chains from one sample in a study of persistence of HIV-infected CD4 T cells. This table comes from immunoSEQ multiplex PCR, and its TCRdb copy is limited to in-frame clones, with some not included. There are about 19,000 clones in the sample; about 62% occur only once, and approximately 1.9% lies in the top ten. These receptors' targets are unknown. This specimen was CD4+ T cells sorted from PBMCs after approximately 19-hour stimulation, taken from a patient who received antiretroviral therapy. The receptors here all came from an adult woman with HIV who was CMV-seropositive. CDR3s include the opening cysteine and the closing phenylalanine or tryptophan. The D gene is left open where the match is weak. Clone size is given for some rows only: seen once, a few or many times, or a class if the clone is expanded.

once,TRBV29-1,TRBJ1-3,TRBD1,TGCAGCGCTGGGACAGGGTCGGACACCATATATTTT,CSAGTGSDTIYF
few,TRBV5-1,TRBJ1-2,-,TGCGCCAGCAGCCCGGACAGCCTCTATGGCTACACCTTC,CASSPDSLYGYTF
medium-sized,TRBV12-3/TRBV12-4,TRBJ1-2,-,TGTGCCAGTAGGAGATCGGAGTATGATGGCTACACCTTC,CASRRSEYDGYTF
few,TRBV5-4,TRBJ2-3,TRBD1,TGTGCCAGCAGCCTAAGTACGGGACAGGGCACAGATACGCAGTATTTT,CASSLSTGQGTDTQYF
-,TRBV30,TRBJ1-2,-,TGTGCCTGGAGTGAGGAGGATAACTATGGCTACACCTTC,CAWSEEDNYGYTF
few,TRBV29-1,TRBJ2-1,TRBD2,TGCAGCGTTGGGCTCGGGACTAGCGTCTACAATGAGCAGTTCTTC,CSVGLGTSVYNEQFF
-,TRBV2,TRBJ1-1,TRBD1,TGTGCCAGCAGTGTAGCCAGGGGGGGCACTGAAGCTTTCTTT,CASSVARGGTEAFF
-,TRBV5-6,TRBJ1-4,TRBD1,TGTGCCAGCAGCTTGGAAGGGACAGGGAATCCTTGGGCTAATGAAAAACTGTTTTTT,CASSLEGTGNPWANEKLFF
-,TRBV7-3,TRBJ2-1,-,TGTGCCAGCAGGATCGGCCCGGGGGAGCAATACAATGAGCAGTTCTTC,CASRIGPGEQYNEQFF
-,TRBV5-1,TRBJ1-1,TRBD1,TGCGCCAGCAGATCACTAACAGGGGGCACTGAAGCTTTCTTT,CASRSLTGGTEAFF
few,TRBV5-1,TRBJ1-1,TRBD1,TGCGCCAGCAGCTCGAACCGGCGGACAGGGGGCACTGAAGCTTTCTTT,CASSSNRRTGGTEAFF
-,TRBV19,TRBJ1-2,-,TGTGCCAGTAGTATTCAGAATTCCTATGGCTACACCTTC,CASSIQNSYGYTF
few,TRBV12-5,TRBJ1-6,TRBD1,TGTGCTAGTGGCACCGGGACAGGGGTTTCACCCCTCCACTTT,CASGTGTGVSPLHF
-,TRBV24-1,TRBJ1-2,TRBD1,TGTGCCACCGGTCAAGGACAGGGAAGCTCTGGCTACACCTTC,CATGQGQGSSGYTF
-,TRBV6-4,TRBJ2-1,TRBD2,TGTGCCAGCAGTGACGGATTAGCGGGGGGTGGTAAGCAGTTCTTC,CASSDGLAGGGKQFF
few,TRBV2,TRBJ2-2,-,TGTGCCAGCAGCGGGACGGAGAACACCGGGGAGCTGTTTTTT,CASSGTENTGELFF